There are a few counts of the clone carrying this T cell receptor (beta chain). Its target is not known. TCRdb re-analysed the RT-PCR reads in MiXCR, keeping a single row per CDR3 protein. The sample has approximately 530,000 distinct CDR3 sequences; roughly 13% are singletons. These data belong to a study of response to subunit inactivated influenza vaccine. Findings and caveats of the study: T cells newly recruited by each seasonal influenza vaccination are few, the authors suggested.

This material consisted of PBMCs from blood, taken about 6 weeks after vaccination. The clonotype was recovered from a man aged 50 to 59 who received an inactivated influenza vaccine.

The CDR3 sequence is CASSPGGTANIQYF. DNA for the CDR3: TGTGCCAGCAGCCCAGGGGGGACAGCTAACATTCAGTACTTC. The chain uses TRBV7-2 and TRBJ2-4; weak D call: TRBD1 (7 bases). In germline, CDR1 is SGHTA, CDR2 FQGNSA. V was cut by 5 bases and J by 7 bases, with 15 bases left in between. The CDR3 covers 14 residues.